The 29 T cell receptor beta chains below all came from one sample that was sequenced in a study of shared clonotypes between healthy human individuals. Positively selected for CCR7, the CD45RO-negative cells used as naive CD8 cells excluded terminally differentiated effector memory CD45RA+ cells. Produced via immunoSEQ multiplex PCR; TCRdb's table is partial and in-frame only. Seen here are about 2.1 million clones, over 85% observed once, and the top ten hold around 1.8%. What was sequenced was naive CD8+ T cells from PBMCs. These receptors were taken from a man aged 18 to 35 in good health. Some clones in this sample may be carry-over from other donors' samples.

The J gene is TRBJ1-5, the V gene TRBV14; D possibly corresponds to TRBD1 (5 bases). CDR3 length: 12 residues. V lost 4 bases to trimming and J lost 8 bases, with 9 bases between them. Germline V gene data show CDR1 as SGHDN and CDR2 as FVKESK. The CDR3 coding sequence is TGTGCCAGCAGCCTTATGGGGGAGCCCCAGCATTTT. It yields the protein CASSLMGEPQHF.

The CDR3 nucleotides are TGTGCCAGTAGTATGGGGGGTCGCAGGGGGCCTGTACCCCTCATACGGGATGGCTACACCTTC. Translation: CASSMGGRRGPVPLIRDGYTF. V gene TRBV19 combines with J gene TRBJ1-2; 8 bases fit TRBD1. The ends lost 3 bases at V and 6 bases at J; junction bases unmatched: 27. Germline CDR1 reads LNHDA; CDR2 reads SQIVND (reference sequence). This CDR3 comprises 21 residues. The variable domain in full, completed from reference TRBV19 and TRBJ1-2, reads DGGITQSPKYLFRKEGQNVTLSCEQNLNHDAMYWYRQDPGQGLRLIYYSQIVNDFQKGDIAEGYSVSREKKESFPLTVTSAQKNPTAFYLCASSMGGRRGPVPLIRDGYTFGSGTRLTVV.

The rearrangement links TRBV6-6 to TRBJ2-7; maybe TRBD1 (6 bases). Germline V lookup: CDR1 MNHNY, CDR2 SVGAGI (reference sequence). The CDR3 sequence is 12 residues long. Trimming removed 5 bases from V and 6 bases from J, with 11 bases in between. CDR3 amino acids: CASSTGMSEQYF. In nucleotides, the CDR3 is TGTGCCAGCAGTACAGGGATGAGCGAGCAGTACTTC.

The table lists this clone with a count of one. The gene calls are TRBV11-2 and TRBJ2-7; TRBD2 might be the D (6 bases). CDR1 is SGHAT, CDR2 FQNNGV, per germline. The CDR3 is made up of 15 amino acids. Trimming stripped 3 bases from V and 0 bases from J, with 12 bases between. The CDR3 sequence: CASSFGRGPSYEQYF. The DNA for the CDR3 is TGTGCCAGCAGCTTTGGGCGGGGCCCCTCCTACGAGCAGTACTTC.

This clone has only a few counts. This sample includes further DNA sequences coding for the same CDR3. CDR3 sequence (DNA): TGTGCCAGCAGTTTACGGGGGACAGGGATCTACGAGCAGTACTTC. It translates to CASSLRGTGIYEQYF. The chain carries TRBV27 and TRBJ2-7, with 9 bases aligning to TRBD1. This CDR3 has 15 residues. Losses at the gene ends were 2 bases for V and 3 bases for J; bases not matched to a gene: 5. Germline V CDR1 and CDR2: MNHEY, SMNVEV (reference sequence).

Concerning this clone: Other DNA sequences within the sample encode an identical CDR3. V usage is TRBV7-9 and J usage is TRBJ2-7, with D possibly being TRBD1 or TRBD2 (5 bases each). The V and J ends lost 1 base and 2 bases respectively, with 9 bases between them. Per germline, CDR1 SEHNR and CDR2 FQNEAQ (reference sequence). The CDR3 covers 14 residues. The CDR3, as DNA: TGTGCCAGCAGCTTAGGTGGGGGAACCTACGAGCAGTACTTC. Its protein product is CASSLGGGTYEQYF.

V usage is TRBV5-6 and J usage is TRBJ2-5; 10 nucleotides match TRBD2. With 0 bases clipped from V and 5 bases from J, the junction kept 7 bases outside the gene matches. CDR3 size: 16 residues. Germline V CDR1 and CDR2: SGHDT, YYEEEE. This chain's CDR3 is CASSLVTSGLRETQYF. The CDR3 nucleotides read TGTGCCAGCAGCTTGGTGACTAGCGGGTTGCGGGAGACCCAGTACTTC.

The rearrangement links TRBV7-6 to TRBJ2-2, with 8 bases identical to TRBD1. The J segment lost 4 bases and the V segment lost 5 bases, leaving 9 bases of the junction unmatched. Germline V lookup: CDR1 SGHVS, CDR2 FNYEAQ. There are 16 residues in the CDR3. The CDR3 protein is CASSPGHRGVTGELFF. The CDR3 nucleotides are TGTGCCAGCAGCCCAGGACACAGGGGGGTCACCGGGGAGCTGTTTTTT. The complete variable domain, with remaining parts taken from reference TRBV7-6 and TRBJ2-2, reads GAGVSQSPRYKVTKRGQDVALRCDPISGHVSLYWYRQALGQGPEFLTYFNYEAQQDKSGLPNDRFSAERPEGSISTLTIQRTEQRDSAMYRCASSPGHRGVTGELFFGEGSRLTVL.

The V and J genes are TRBV28 and TRBJ1-2, with D possibly being TRBD1 (5 bases). Germline lookup yields CDR1 MDHEN and CDR2 SYDVKM. Trimming removed 1 base from V and 4 bases from J, with 10 bases in between. The CDR3 extends over 14 amino acids. The CDR3 region is CASSLLQDLYGYTF. CDR3 nucleotides: TGTGCCAGCAGTTTATTACAGGACCTCTATGGCTACACCTTC.

This chain joins TRBV28 and TRBJ1-5; possible D gene TRBD1, 5 bases. With 3 bases removed from V and 4 bases from J, the gap between germline ends came to 19 bases. Germline-derived CDR1 and CDR2 are MDHEN and SYDVKM. This CDR3 has 17 amino acids. The CDR3 DNA reads TGTGCCAGCAGTTTTGGGGACGGCGATAACAAGAATCAGCCCCAGCATTTT. Translated, it gives CASSFGDGDNKNQPQHF.

As regards this clone: The sample holds other DNA sequences that translate to the same CDR3. V usage is TRBV27 and J usage is TRBJ2-7; 7 bases match TRBD2. Germline CDR1 and CDR2: MNHEY and SMNVEV (reference sequence). V dropped 3 bases and J dropped 4; count of bases not matched to a gene: 6. The CDR3 sequence is 14 residues long. The chain's CDR3 is CASSFIAGAYEQYF. The CDR3 DNA follows: TGTGCCAGCAGTTTCATCGCGGGAGCATACGAGCAGTACTTC.

The CDR3 coding sequence is TGTGCCAGCAGCCCCCGGGCGGGAGTGATAGAGACCCAGTACTTC. Its protein product is CASSPRAGVIETQYF. The chain recombines TRBV4-2 with TRBJ2-5; 7 bases are a match to TRBD2. This CDR3 comprises 15 residues. The V segment lost 4 bases and the J segment 4 bases; nucleotides outside the gene matches: 9. CDR1 and CDR2 (germline): LGHNA, YNFKEQ.

The V call is TRBV27, the J call TRBJ1-5, with 7 bases aligning to TRBD1. The CDR3 is 17 residues long. Germline values: CDR1 MNHEY, CDR2 SMNVEV (reference sequence). With V trimmed by 3 bases and J by 6 bases, 14 bases remained unmatched. CDR3 residues: CASSLNRGAPGTQPQHF. For the CDR3, the DNA is TGTGCCAGCAGTTTGAACAGGGGAGCCCCAGGCACTCAGCCCCAGCATTTT.

The J gene is TRBJ2-1, the V gene TRBV2, with D hard to call. V was shortened by 3 bases and J by 8 bases, with 2 bases between the two germline ends. CDR3 size: 10 residues. Germline CDR1 is SNHLY and CDR2 is FYNNEI. The CDR3 sequence: CASSEHEQFF. The CDR3 DNA is TGTGCCAGCAGTGAGCATGAGCAGTTCTTC.

The CDR3 region is CSVWDSDYEQYF. DNA for the CDR3: TGCAGCGTCTGGGACAGCGACTACGAGCAGTACTTC. The chain is built from TRBV29-1 and TRBJ2-7; the match to TRBD1 covers 7 bases. The CDR3 runs to 12 residues. Germline V gene lookup returns CDR1 SQVTM and CDR2 ANQGSEA. The junction had 5 bases not matched to a gene; V was cut back by 6 bases and J by 3 bases.

The chain recombines TRBV7-9 with TRBJ2-1; 9 bases are a match to TRBD2. V shed 6 bases and J 2 bases; nucleotides not matched to a gene: 8. Germline V lookup: CDR1 SEHNR, CDR2 FQNEAQ (reference sequence). The CDR3 consists of 16 residues. The CDR3 DNA sequence: TGTGCCAGCAGTGGGGGGACTAGCTATACCTACAATGAGCAGTTCTTC. It codes for CASSGGTSYTYNEQFF. Combining the CDR3 with reference TRBV7-9 and TRBJ2-1 gives the whole variable domain DTGVSQNPRHKITKRGQNVTFRCDPISEHNRLYWYRQTLGQGPEFLTYFQNEAQLEKSRLLSDRFSAERPKGSFSTLEIQRTEQGDSAMYLCASSGGTSYTYNEQFFGPGTRLTVL.

This sequence joins TRBV11-2 and TRBJ2-7; the D is unclear. Trimming took off 4 bases at V and 5 bases at J, with 12 bases between the two ends. CDR1 and CDR2 (germline): SGHAT, FQNNGV. This CDR3 is built from 13 residues. In DNA form, the CDR3 reads TGTGCCAGCAGCTCCCCCAATGACGACGAGCAGTACTTC. As protein: CASSSPNDDEQYF.

The chain uses TRBV9 and TRBJ1-4; D is uncertain. Germline values: CDR1 SGDLS, CDR2 YYNGEE. This CDR3 has 15 residues. V lost 4 bases to trimming and J lost 5 bases, with 15 bases between them. CDR3 in amino acids: CASSPSHGMNEKLFF. CDR3 DNA sequence: TGTGCCAGCAGCCCATCCCATGGTATGAATGAAAAACTGTTTTTT.

Written as DNA, the CDR3 is TGTGCCAGCAGATGGAACACTGAAGCTTTCTTT. Translation: CASRWNTEAFF. The chain uses TRBV6-1 and TRBJ1-1; D gene ambiguous. The V and J ends lost 6 bases and 1 base respectively, with 3 bases between them. Germline-derived CDR1 and CDR2 are MNHNS and SASEGT. The CDR3 covers 11 residues.

This chain connects TRBV5-6 to TRBJ2-5; D may be TRBD2 (5 bases). Germline lookup yields CDR1 SGHDT and CDR2 YYEEEE. This CDR3 comprises 13 residues. V lost 2 bases to trimming and J lost 5 bases, with 10 bases between them. The CDR3 nucleotides read TGTGCCAGCAGCTTTAGCGATGCGGAGACCCAGTACTTC. It specifies CASSFSDAETQYF. The entire variable domain, with the rest obtained from reference TRBV5-6 and TRBJ2-5, is as follows: DAGVTQSPTHLIKTRGQQVTLRCSPKSGHDTVSWYQQALGQGPQFIFQYYEEEERQRGNFPDRFSGHQFPNYSSELNVNALLLGDSALYLCASSFSDAETQYFGPGTRLLVL.

This chain uses TRBV2 with TRBJ2-5; 9 bases map to TRBD2. The germline V gene has CDR1 SNHLY and CDR2 FYNNEI. This CDR3 has 16 residues. Unmatched junction bases numbered 8, after V lost 3 bases and J lost 3 bases. The CDR3 nucleotides read TGTGCCAGCAGTGATTCCAGCGGGAGGCCGAAAGAGACCCAGTACTTC. The encoded protein is CASSDSSGRPKETQYF.

About this clone: Other DNA sequences in this sample translate to the same CDR3. The V and J genes are TRBV11-2 and TRBJ2-7; tentatively, D is TRBD1 (5 bases). The CDR3 runs 12 residues. CDR1 and CDR2 (germline): SGHAT, FQNNGV. With 5 bases removed from V and 4 bases from J, the gap between germline ends came to 9 bases. In nucleotides, the CDR3 is TGTGCCAGCAGCCTCCAGGGATACGAGCAGTACTTC. It yields the protein CASSLQGYEQYF.

The rearrangement links TRBV15 to TRBJ1-1; 10 bases align to TRBD1. The V gene's germline CDR1 is LNHNV and CDR2 YYDKDF (reference sequence). The CDR3 runs 17 residues. J gave up 4 bases and V 1 base, and 9 bases lay outside the gene matches. The CDR3 region is CATSRVDRGFRGTEAFF. The CDR3 DNA reads TGTGCCACCAGCAGAGTGGACAGGGGGTTTCGGGGCACTGAAGCTTTCTTT.

The chain links TRBV10-1 to TRBJ2-3, with 11 positions matching TRBD2. The germline V gene has CDR1 WNHNN and CDR2 SYGVQD (reference sequence). This CDR3 is 15 amino acids long. Trimming at V came to 2 bases and at J to 4 bases, leaving 2 bases not matched to a gene. The CDR3 is CASSETSGSADTQYF. The CDR3 bases are TGCGCCAGCAGTGAGACTAGCGGGAGCGCAGATACGCAGTATTTT.

The rearrangement joins TRBV28 to TRBJ1-1; no firm D call. With 7 bases removed from V and 0 bases from J, the gap between germline ends came to 9 bases. The germline V gene has CDR1 MDHEN and CDR2 SYDVKM. This CDR3 comprises 13 residues. CDR3: CASKVGMNTEAFF. The CDR3 nucleotides read TGTGCCAGCAAGGTAGGGATGAACACTGAAGCTTTCTTT.

The chain combines TRBV25-1 with TRBJ2-3; the D gene could be TRBD1 or TRBD2 (5 bases each). Trimming pared 1 base from V and 6 bases from J, leaving 11 bases between. CDR3 length: 14 amino acids. Germline loops: CDR1 MGHDK, CDR2 SYGVNS. CDR3 DNA sequence: TGTGCCAGCAGTGAATTTGGGGGATCTGATACGCAGTATTTT. This sequence encodes CASSEFGGSDTQYF.

This chain joins TRBV27 and TRBJ2-7; maybe TRBD1 (6 bases). The length of the CDR3 is 12 residues. V was cut by 6 bases and J by 5 bases, with 11 bases left in between. Germline lookup yields CDR1 MNHEY and CDR2 SMNVEV (reference sequence). CDR3 protein: CASRQGPHEQYF. CDR3 coding DNA: TGTGCCAGCAGACAGGGTCCCCACGAGCAGTACTTC.

The chain couples TRBV6-1 to TRBJ1-1; a possible D gene is TRBD1 (5 bases). Trimming shortened V by 7 bases and J by 4 bases, and 13 bases separated the two germline ends. The CDR3 contains 13 residues. The germline CDR1 and CDR2 sequences are MNHNS and SASEGT. The chain's CDR3 is CASMGSGRTEAFF. CDR3 coding DNA: TGTGCCAGCATGGGGTCGGGGCGCACTGAAGCTTTCTTT.

The chain joins TRBV10-3 to TRBJ2-7; D possibly matches TRBD1 or TRBD2 (6 bases each). Per germline, CDR1 ENHRY and CDR2 SYGVKD. This CDR3 is 11 amino acids long. The V gene lost 10 bases and the J gene lost 5 bases, with 12 bases spanning the gap. The CDR3 loop is CATGDSHEQYF. In DNA, the CDR3 is TGTGCCACAGGGGACTCTCACGAGCAGTACTTC.